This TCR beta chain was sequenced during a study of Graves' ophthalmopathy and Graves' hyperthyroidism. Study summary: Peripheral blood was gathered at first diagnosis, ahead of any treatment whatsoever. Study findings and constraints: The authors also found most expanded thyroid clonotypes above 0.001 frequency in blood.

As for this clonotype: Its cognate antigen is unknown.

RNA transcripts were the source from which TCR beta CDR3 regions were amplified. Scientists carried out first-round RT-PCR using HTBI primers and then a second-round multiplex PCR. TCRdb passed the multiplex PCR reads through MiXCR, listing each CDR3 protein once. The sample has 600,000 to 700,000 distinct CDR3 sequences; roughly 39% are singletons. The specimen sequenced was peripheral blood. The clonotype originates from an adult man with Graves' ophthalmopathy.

CDR3 DNA sequence: TGTGCCATCAGTTATGGGGAGACGCCGTCCTACACCTTC. This encodes CAISYGETPSYTF. This sequence joins TRBV10-3 and TRBJ1-2; D is uncertain. This CDR3 is 13 amino acids long. From germline, CDR1 is ENHRY and CDR2 SYGVKD. V gave up 5 bases and J gave up 10 bases, with 17 bases separating them.